The next 24 T cell receptor beta chains were all read from a single sample in a study of Ad26.COV2.S vaccination and SARS-CoV-2 variants. The treatment denotes: roughly 18 received Ad26.COV2.S at low or high dose, single or two shots; about 5 received placebo; per-sample allocation not given. The investigators took samples on day 63 after the first vaccine or placebo injection. Libraries were prepared by immunoSEQ multiplex PCR; TCRdb keeps only in-frame clonotypes and omits some of them. Among about 440,000 clones, 80% to 95% were seen once, and the ten largest hold about 4.4%. The specimen comprised peripheral blood, sampled in a trial of Ad26.COV2.S vaccine versus placebo. Every receptor here comes from a person aged 18-60 years who received the Ad26.COV2.S COVID-19 vaccine or a placebo.

CDR3: CASSFTSPDTQYF. As DNA, the CDR3 is TGTGCCAGCAGCTTCACTAGCCCAGATACGCAGTATTTT. The chain combines TRBV7-2 with TRBJ2-3; perhaps TRBD2 as D (6 bases). The CDR3 sequence is 13 residues long. CDR1 is SGHTA and CDR2 is FQGNSA in the germline V gene. V was clipped by 3 bases and J by 4 bases, with 8 bases between them. Combining the CDR3 with reference TRBV7-2 and TRBJ2-3 gives the whole variable domain GAGVSQSPSNKVTEKGKDVELRCDPISGHTALYWYRQSLGQGLEFLIYFQGNSAPDKSGLPSDRFSAERTGGSVSTLTIQRTQQEDSAVYLCASSFTSPDTQYFGPGTRLTVL.

V and J are TRBV27 and TRBJ1-2; D not resolved. The CDR3 loop spans 19 amino acids. CDR1 and CDR2 from the germline V gene are MNHEY and SMNVEV (reference sequence). Trimming removed 6 bases at V and 1 base at J, with 27 bases between. Written as DNA, the CDR3 is TGTGCCAGCAGCCCCGGGCGGGGTGTAGTGGGCGGATATAACTATGGCTACACCTTC. Protein sequence: CASSPGRGVVGGYNYGYTF.

Here the CDR3 reads CASSSRDRPYTF. The CDR3 DNA reads TGTGCCAGCAGTTCCAGGGACAGGCCCTACACCTTC. The J gene is TRBJ1-2, the V gene TRBV12-3 or TRBV12-4; 8 bases match TRBD1. This CDR3 has 12 amino acids. V gave up 4 bases and J gave up 10 bases; unmatched junction bases: 5.

This clone was observed a few times. This chain uses TRBV19 with TRBJ2-1; D is undetermined. CDR1 is LNHDA and CDR2 is SQIVND in the germline V gene (reference sequence). Trimming stripped 4 bases from V and 4 bases from J, with 17 bases between. CDR3 length: 16 amino acids. In DNA form, the CDR3 reads TGTGCCAGTAGTAGTCTCGGCGCGGACCGATACAATGAGCAGTTCTTC. Residues: CASSSLGADRYNEQFF.

V gene TRBV19 combines with J gene TRBJ1-3; possibly TRBD1 for D (6 bases). The CDR3 is 17 amino acids. V dropped 6 bases and J dropped 0 bases, with 18 bases sitting between them. Germline V gene data show CDR1 as LNHDA and CDR2 as SQIVND (reference sequence). CDR3 amino acids: CASRRGAASSSGNTIYF. DNA for the CDR3: TGTGCCAGTAGAAGGGGGGCGGCCTCCTCCTCTGGAAACACCATATATTTT.

The gene calls are TRBV28 and TRBJ2-5; the match to TRBD1 covers 12 bases. The germline V gene encodes CDR1 MDHEN and CDR2 SYDVKM. The CDR3 sequence is 15 residues long. The junction had 6 bases not matched to a gene; V was cut back by 6 bases and J by 4 bases. CDR3 protein: CASSLGQGAGETQYF. The CDR3 DNA follows: TGTGCCAGCAGCCTGGGACAGGGGGCCGGAGAGACCCAGTACTTC.

This sequence joins TRBV27 and TRBJ1-2, with D unclear. The germline V gene has CDR1 MNHEY and CDR2 SMNVEV (reference sequence). Between the trimmed V and J ends, which lost 10 bases and 2 bases, there was a span of 8 bases. This CDR3 is built from 11 residues. In nucleotides, the CDR3 is TGTGCCACCCGGGCGAACTATGGCTACACCTTC. This codes for CATRANYGYTF.

V gene TRBV27 combines with J gene TRBJ1-6, with D maybe TRBD1 (5 bases). The germline gives CDR1 MNHEY, CDR2 SMNVEV (reference sequence). The CDR3 loop spans 16 amino acids. Trimming cost V 0 bases and J 7 bases, with 13 bases left between them. CDR3 amino acids: CASSLSPGTPNSPLHF. CDR3 in DNA: TGTGCCAGCAGTTTATCCCCCGGGACGCCGAATTCACCCCTCCACTTT.

Written as DNA, the CDR3 is TGTGCCAGCAGCCCAACCGGGACAGGCAACTACGAGCAGTACTTC. As protein: CASSPTGTGNYEQYF. The chain employs TRBV9 and TRBJ2-7, with 8 bases matching TRBD1. The V segment lost 4 bases and the J segment 3 bases; nucleotides outside the gene matches: 9. CDR3 length equals 15 residues. Germline V gives CDR1 SGDLS, CDR2 YYNGEE.

This sequence joins TRBV5-6 and TRBJ2-7; perhaps TRBD1 as D (5 bases). CDR1 is SGHDT, CDR2 YYEEEE, per germline. This CDR3 region has 12 residues. Trimming removed 4 bases from V and 7 bases from J, with 12 bases in between. The CDR3 nucleotides read TGTGCCAGCAGCGCAACAGGTCTTGAGCAGTACTTC. Protein: CASSATGLEQYF.

The gene calls are TRBV6-2 or TRBV6-3 and TRBJ1-5, with D tentatively TRBD1 (5 bases). Deletions cut 6 bases from V and 7 bases from J, with 16 bases between. CDR3 size: 14 residues. The germline CDR1 and CDR2 sequences are MNHEY and SVGEGT. This CDR3 is CASSLGGVGQPQHF. DNA for the CDR3: TGTGCCAGCAGCCTCGGGGGGGTCGGACAGCCCCAGCATTTT.

On this clone itself: The sample carries other DNA sequences with the same CDR3. This chain uses TRBV28 with TRBJ2-7; a weak D match, TRBD1 (6 bases). Germline V gives CDR1 MDHEN, CDR2 SYDVKM. CDR3 length equals 13 residues. V dropped 6 bases and J dropped 1 base, with 10 bases sitting between them. CDR3 nucleotide sequence: TGTGCCAGCAGCCCAGGACAGTCCTACGAGCAGTACTTC. Its protein is CASSPGQSYEQYF.

J is TRBJ2-1 and V is TRBV28, with 10 bases fitting TRBD2. V gave up 4 bases and J gave up 3 bases; unmatched junction bases: 9. The CDR3 covers 17 residues. Germline CDR1 reads MDHEN; CDR2 reads SYDVKM. CDR3 sequence (DNA): TGTGCCAGCAGTTCGGATACTAGCGGGGCTATCTACAATGAGCAGTTCTTC. This encodes CASSSDTSGAIYNEQFF.

As concerns this clone: This specimen includes other DNA sequences encoding the same CDR3. The chain uses TRBV18 and TRBJ2-5; 9 bases fit TRBD1. V lost 2 bases and J lost 5; bases outside the gene matches: 0. Germline CDR1 and CDR2: KGHSH and LQKENI. This CDR3 comprises 13 residues. The CDR3 DNA is TGTGCCAGCTCACCAGACAGGGGGGAGACCCAGTACTTC. Encoded protein: CASSPDRGETQYF. Combining the CDR3 with reference TRBV18 and TRBJ2-5 gives the whole variable domain NAGVMQNPRHLVRRRGQEARLRCSPMKGHSHVYWYRQLPEEGLKFMVYLQKENIIDESGMPKERFSAEFPKEGPSILRIQQVVRGDSAAYFCASSPDRGETQYFGPGTRLLVL.

The chain joins TRBV5-1 to TRBJ2-6; TRBD1 is a possible D gene (5 bases). The germline V gene encodes CDR1 SGHRS and CDR2 YFSETQ. V was trimmed by 0 bases and J by 0 bases, leaving 13 bases between them. The CDR3 covers 18 residues. CDR3 amino acids: CASSLGQPMSSGANVLTF. CDR3 nucleotides: TGCGCCAGCAGCTTGGGACAGCCTATGAGCTCTGGGGCCAACGTCCTGACTTTC.

This clone appeared once. The V and J genes are TRBV13 and TRBJ2-7; 10 nucleotides align to TRBD1. Germline CDR1 PRHDT, CDR2 FYEKMQ (reference sequence). The CDR3 totals 14 residues. V was pared by 2 bases and J by 4 bases, with 2 bases of the junction left unmatched. The chain's CDR3 is CASSLRTGGYEQYF. As DNA, the CDR3 is TGTGCCAGCAGCTTACGGACAGGGGGTTACGAGCAGTACTTC.

This clone was seen only once. The chain is built from TRBV7-2 and TRBJ2-5, with a possible D match to TRBD1 (5 bases). The CDR3 covers 15 residues. Germline loops: CDR1 SGHTA, CDR2 FQGNSA. The V end was cut by 3 bases, the J end by 0 bases, with 11 bases between. The CDR3 here is CASSLQGQYQETQYF. The CDR3 region has the DNA TGTGCCAGCAGCTTGCAGGGTCAGTACCAAGAGACCCAGTACTTC.

For the CDR3, the DNA is TGTGCCAGCAGTTTCGGACGCTCCTACGAGCAGTACTTC. This gives the protein CASSFGRSYEQYF. V gene TRBV27 combines with J gene TRBJ2-7, with D uncertain. The CDR3 runs 13 residues. Germline CDR1 is MNHEY and CDR2 is SMNVEV (reference sequence). Trimming removed 3 bases from V and 0 bases from J, with 6 bases in between.

The gene calls are TRBV7-9 and TRBJ2-1; possible D gene TRBD1, 6 bases. Germline V lookup: CDR1 SEHNR, CDR2 FQNEAQ (reference sequence). This CDR3 region has 19 residues. V was trimmed by 1 base and J by 4 bases, leaving 23 bases between them. CDR3 residues: CASSLVGGTREGRYNEQFF. CDR3 in DNA: TGTGCCAGCAGCTTAGTTGGGGGCACCCGAGAGGGCCGTTACAATGAGCAGTTCTTC.

This sequence joins TRBV11-1 and TRBJ2-3; 9 bases agree with TRBD1. The CDR3 extends over 15 amino acids. V dropped 1 base and J dropped 1; count of bases not matched to a gene: 0. Germline V lookup: CDR1 SGHAT, CDR2 FQDESV (reference sequence). The CDR3 is CASSLGTGGTDTQYF. The CDR3 DNA sequence: TGTGCCAGCAGCTTAGGGACAGGGGGCACAGATACGCAGTATTTT.

A note on this clone: A junction end diverges from the germline sequence, so it may reflect a read error. The chain recombines TRBV7-2 with TRBJ2-7; a possible D gene is TRBD1 (6 bases). Per germline, CDR1 SGHTA and CDR2 FQGNSA. The CDR3 extends over 14 amino acids. The CDR3: CASNLRGNSYEQYF. CDR3 sequence (DNA): TGTGCCAGCAACTTAAGGGGGAACTCCTACGAGCAGTACTTC.

The chain has TRBV4-2 and TRBJ1-1; 8 nucleotides line up with TRBD1. Germline V gene data show CDR1 as LGHNA and CDR2 as YNFKEQ. V was clipped by 4 bases and J by 3 bases; unmatched bases: 4. This CDR3 is 14 amino acids long. The CDR3 loop is CASSRTGSDTEAFF. CDR3 in DNA: TGTGCCAGCAGCCGGACAGGGTCGGACACTGAAGCTTTCTTT.

The V call is TRBV28, the J call TRBJ2-6; D is undetermined. Germline V gene data show CDR1 as MDHEN and CDR2 as SYDVKM. CDR3 length: 18 residues. The V end was cut by 0 bases, the J end by 0 bases, with 12 bases between. Here the CDR3 reads CASSLWRGISSGANVLTF. The CDR3 DNA reads TGTGCCAGCAGTTTATGGCGCGGAATAAGCTCTGGGGCCAACGTCCTGACTTTC.

The V gene is TRBV7-2, the J gene TRBJ2-1; 11 bases map to TRBD2. Trimming cost V 2 bases and J 6 bases; bases outside gene matches: 6. From germline, CDR1 is SGHTA and CDR2 FQGNSA. The CDR3 loop spans 16 amino acids. The CDR3: CASSLWSGTSGNEQFF. CDR3 in DNA: TGTGCCAGCAGCTTATGGTCCGGGACTAGCGGCAATGAGCAGTTCTTC.